This T cell receptor (beta chain) was captured in a study of breast tumors, draining lymph nodes, adjacent tissues (dated by TCRdb to 2016 to 2017). As for the study more broadly: Breast cancer patients provided tumor, adjacent nontumor tissue and axillary lymph nodes, and the study compared the TCR beta repertoires across these three sources. In human breast cancer, the study set out to assess how tumor, surrounding tissue and draining lymph node repertoires relate to one another and whether T cells might be exchanged between them. Here is what the overall study found, with its caveats: The conclusion that tumor T cells originate in lymph nodes was framed as consistent with a hypothesis rather than directly demonstrated. Tumor T-cell repertoires showed less diversity than lymph node repertoires and more diversity than nontumor tissue repertoires, and tumor T-cell repertoires showed preferential V and J gene usage. A scenario in which most tumor T cells derive from the lymph node and then expand within tumor tissue was judged to be consistent with the data. Tumor and nontumor tissue repertoires were significantly more similar in luminal-like than in basal-like breast cancer.

This clonotype has ten or more counts. This clone's antigen is unknown. Base quality data are lacking; no much larger clone is found one base away. Instrument used: Illumina HiSeq 2000. TCR beta chain libraries were generated by multiplex PCR amplification. The amplified TCR beta chain products were analyzed by high-throughput sequencing. TCRdb reprocessed the public reads (quality trimming at Q25 with fastp, clone calling with MiXCR) and kept in-frame beta chains. All rows with the same CDR3 protein become a single entry with the most common DNA and genes. Across this sample there are some 230,000 distinct CDR3 sequences, with nearly 35% seen only once. The biggest ten clones account for under 4.5% of the sample. Lymph node samples came from the axillary draining lymph nodes of breast cancer patients. Trimming at the junction amounts to 5 bases on V and 0 bases on J, and the germline ends lie 12 bases apart. CDR1 and CDR2 are drawn from the germline V gene: SGDLS, YYNGEE. Spanning cysteine to phenylalanine, the CDR3 consists of 15 amino acids. This entry keeps only the CDR3 DNA: 45 bases, framed from base 1.

The receptor's source is a female donor with breast cancer. Some clones in this sample may be carry-over from other donors' samples. Here the chain combines TRBV9 and TRBJ2-1; possibly the D gene is TRBD1, per 6 matching bases. Sample: axillary lymph node tissue. Here is the DNA: TGTGCCAGCAGTCCCGGGACAAACTCCTACAATGAGCAGTTCTTC. Its product reads: CASSPGTNSYNEQFF.